This record looks at one T cell receptor beta chain sequence and its context. The antigen is not known. This record belongs to a study of cytomegalovirus exposure and HLA in healthy donors. Findings and caveats of the study: Many donors carried some public TCRs, although rarity characterized most TCR sequences.

CDR1 MRHNA and CDR2 SNTAGT come from the germline V gene. The trim removed 3 bases at V and 1 base at J, leaving 7 bases unmatched. This CDR3 has 16 residues. Separation from the approximately 710-subject first cohort characterized the 120-subject validation cohort, to which the donors belonged. Assay: immunoSEQ multiplex PCR; the TCRdb copy retains only in-frame clones and omits some. The sample has 50,000 to 65,000 clones, 95% seen once. Sequenced input: PBMCs. The genes are TRBV6-4 and TRBJ2-3, with 7 positions matching TRBD2. This TCR derives from a woman aged 18-35 years in good health and CMV-seropositive. The CDR3 region is CASSDSGGRGTDTQYF. CDR3 coding DNA: TGTGCCAGCAGTGATTCGGGCGGGAGAGGCACAGATACGCAGTATTTT.